This TCR beta chain was retrieved from a study of T cell changes during pregnancy in multiple sclerosis (dated by TCRdb to the late 2010s). Study-level background: In women with multiple sclerosis, the researchers looked at how the T cell repertoire shifted as pregnancy progressed.

The library came from the immunoSEQ multiplex PCR assay. TCRdb took this table from immuneACCESS and kept in-frame rearrangements with V and J called. Such tables lack part of the clones; where checked against another copy, unresolved V genes explain under half of the gap, and the rest is unexplained. In all, the sample holds 40,000 to 50,000 clones, and around 93% of those were seen once. The ten largest make up under 4.5% of the sample. Counted from cysteine to phenylalanine, this CDR3 has 15 amino acids. This entry keeps only the CDR3 DNA: 45 bases, framed from base 1. V is pruned by 4 bases and J by 0 bases, leaving 5 bases of the junction without a gene match. CDR1 and CDR2, looked up from the germline V gene, are ENHRY and SYGVKD. Turning to this clone: Its antigen specificity is not known. No base qualities exist here, and no much larger clone lies one base off it.

Specimen: CD8+ T cells from peripheral blood mononuclear cells, collected after pregnancy. This receptor was identified in a female donor with multiple sclerosis, enrolled in a pregnancy study. The chain joins TRBV10-3 to TRBJ2-7, with 8 bases aligning to TRBD2. The DNA sequence is as follows: TGTGCCATCAGTGGGGAGCGGGAGACCTCCTACGAGCAGTACTTC. Protein translation: CAISGERETSYEQYF.